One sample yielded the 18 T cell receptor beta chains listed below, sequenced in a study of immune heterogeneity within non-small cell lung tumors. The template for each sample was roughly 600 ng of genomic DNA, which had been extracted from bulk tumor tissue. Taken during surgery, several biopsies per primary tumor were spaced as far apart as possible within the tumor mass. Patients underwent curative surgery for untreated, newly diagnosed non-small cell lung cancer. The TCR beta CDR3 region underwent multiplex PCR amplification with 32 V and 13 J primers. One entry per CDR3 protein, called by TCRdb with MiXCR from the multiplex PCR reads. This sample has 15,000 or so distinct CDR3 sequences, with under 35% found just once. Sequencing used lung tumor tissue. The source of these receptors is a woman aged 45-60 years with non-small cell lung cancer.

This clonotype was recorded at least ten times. The CDR3 DNA is TGCGCCAGCAGCTTAACGAGTCCACAAGAGACCCAGTACTTC. Protein product: CASSLTSPQETQYF. The chain uses TRBV5-1 and TRBJ2-5; D gene uncertain. Germline V gene sequence: CDR1 SGHRS, CDR2 YFSETQ. V shed 2 bases and J shed 2 bases, with 10 bases lying between them. The CDR3 runs to 14 residues.

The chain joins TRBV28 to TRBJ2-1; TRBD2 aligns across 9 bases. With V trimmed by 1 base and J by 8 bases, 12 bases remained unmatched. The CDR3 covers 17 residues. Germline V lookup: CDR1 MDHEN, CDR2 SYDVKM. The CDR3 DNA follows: TGTGCCAGCAGTTTATATTCGGGGCTAGCGGGAAGGGATGAGCAGTTCTTC. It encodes CASSLYSGLAGRDEQFF.

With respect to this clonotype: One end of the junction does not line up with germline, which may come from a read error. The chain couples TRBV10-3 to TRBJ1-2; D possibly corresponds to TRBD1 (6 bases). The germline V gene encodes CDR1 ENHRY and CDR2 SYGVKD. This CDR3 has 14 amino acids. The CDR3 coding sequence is TGTGCCATCAATGAGTCATTTGGGACATATGGCTACACCTTC. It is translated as CAINESFGTYGYTF.

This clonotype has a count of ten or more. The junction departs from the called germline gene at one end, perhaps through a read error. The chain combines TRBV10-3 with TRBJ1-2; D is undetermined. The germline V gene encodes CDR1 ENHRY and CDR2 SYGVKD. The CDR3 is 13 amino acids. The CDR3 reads CAISESSNYGYTF. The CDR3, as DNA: TGTGCCATCAGCGAGTCCTCTAACTATGGCTACACCTTC.

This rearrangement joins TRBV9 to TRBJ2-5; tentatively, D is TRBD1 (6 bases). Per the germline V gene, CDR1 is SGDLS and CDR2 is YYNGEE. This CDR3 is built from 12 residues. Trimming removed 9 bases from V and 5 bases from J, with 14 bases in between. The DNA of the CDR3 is TGTGCCACAAGACAGGCCGGGGAGACCCAGTACTTC. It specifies CATRQAGETQYF. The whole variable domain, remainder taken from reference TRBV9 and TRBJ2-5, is DSGVTQTPKHLITATGQRVTLRCSPRSGDLSVYWYQQSLDQGLQFLIQYYNGEERAKGNILERFSAQQFPDLHSELNLSSLELGDSALYFCATRQAGETQYFGPGTRLLVL.

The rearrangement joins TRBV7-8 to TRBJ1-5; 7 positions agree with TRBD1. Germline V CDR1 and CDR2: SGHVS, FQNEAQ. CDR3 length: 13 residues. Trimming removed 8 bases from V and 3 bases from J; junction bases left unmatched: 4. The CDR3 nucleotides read TGTGCCAGCTCTGGACAGGTCAATCAGCCCCAGCATTTT. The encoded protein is CASSGQVNQPQHF.

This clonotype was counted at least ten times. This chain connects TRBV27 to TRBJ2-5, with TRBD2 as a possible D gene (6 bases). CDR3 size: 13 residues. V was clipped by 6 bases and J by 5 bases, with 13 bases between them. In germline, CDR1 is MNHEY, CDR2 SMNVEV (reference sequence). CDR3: CASREGLRETQYF. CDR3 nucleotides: TGTGCCAGCAGGGAGGGACTGCGGGAGACCCAGTACTTC.

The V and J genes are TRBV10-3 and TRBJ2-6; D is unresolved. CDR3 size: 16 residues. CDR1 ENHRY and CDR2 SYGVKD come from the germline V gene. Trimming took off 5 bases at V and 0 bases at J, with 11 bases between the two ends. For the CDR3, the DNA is TGTGCCATCAGTAAGGGCCCTAGCTCTGGGGCCAACGTCCTGACTTTC. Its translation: CAISKGPSSGANVLTF.

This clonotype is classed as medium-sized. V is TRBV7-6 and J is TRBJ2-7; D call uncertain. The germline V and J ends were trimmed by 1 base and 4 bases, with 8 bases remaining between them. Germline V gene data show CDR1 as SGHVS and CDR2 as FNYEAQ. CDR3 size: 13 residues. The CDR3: CASSLDNTYEQYF. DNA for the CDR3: TGTGCCAGCAGCTTAGACAATACTTACGAGCAGTACTTC.

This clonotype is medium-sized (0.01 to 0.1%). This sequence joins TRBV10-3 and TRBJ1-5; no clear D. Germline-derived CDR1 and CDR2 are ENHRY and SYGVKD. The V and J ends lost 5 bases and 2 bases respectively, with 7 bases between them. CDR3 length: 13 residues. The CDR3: CAISTAGNQPQHF. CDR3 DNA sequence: TGTGCCATCAGTACAGCGGGCAATCAGCCCCAGCATTTT.

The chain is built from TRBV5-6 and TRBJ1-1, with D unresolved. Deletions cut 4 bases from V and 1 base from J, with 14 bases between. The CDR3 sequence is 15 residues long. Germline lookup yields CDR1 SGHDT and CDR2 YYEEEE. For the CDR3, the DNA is TGTGCCAGCAGCCTCTCCCTCACGGCGAACACTGAAGCTTTCTTT. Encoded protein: CASSLSLTANTEAFF.

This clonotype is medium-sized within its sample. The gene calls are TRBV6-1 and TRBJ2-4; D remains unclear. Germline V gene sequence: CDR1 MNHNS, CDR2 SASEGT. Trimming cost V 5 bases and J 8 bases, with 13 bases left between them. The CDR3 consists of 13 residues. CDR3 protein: CASSFQVYDIQYF. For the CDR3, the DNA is TGTGCCAGCAGTTTCCAGGTCTACGACATTCAGTACTTC.

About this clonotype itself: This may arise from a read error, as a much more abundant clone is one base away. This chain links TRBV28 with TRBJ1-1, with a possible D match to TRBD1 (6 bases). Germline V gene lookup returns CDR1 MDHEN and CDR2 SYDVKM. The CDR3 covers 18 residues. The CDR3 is CASSLGRPKRSTGTEALF. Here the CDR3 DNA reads TGTGCCAGCAGTTTAGGCCGACCGAAACGCTCCACAGGGACTGAAGCTTTATTT.

The CDR3 sequence: CASSLGRIQETQFF. In nucleotides, the CDR3 is TGTGCCAGCAGTTTGGGACGGATTCAAGAGACCCAGTTCTTC. The chain employs TRBV12-3 or TRBV12-4 and TRBJ2-1; perhaps D is TRBD1 or TRBD2 (5 bases each). Trimming took 3 bases from V and 13 from J, leaving 19 bases between them. There are 14 residues in the CDR3.

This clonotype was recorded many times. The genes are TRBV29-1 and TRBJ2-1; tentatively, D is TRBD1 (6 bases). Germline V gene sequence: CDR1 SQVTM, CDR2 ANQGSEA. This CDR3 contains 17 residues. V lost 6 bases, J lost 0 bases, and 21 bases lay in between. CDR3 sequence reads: CSVHGQPKSSSYNEQFF. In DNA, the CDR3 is TGCAGCGTCCATGGACAGCCAAAGTCTAGCTCCTACAATGAGCAGTTCTTC.

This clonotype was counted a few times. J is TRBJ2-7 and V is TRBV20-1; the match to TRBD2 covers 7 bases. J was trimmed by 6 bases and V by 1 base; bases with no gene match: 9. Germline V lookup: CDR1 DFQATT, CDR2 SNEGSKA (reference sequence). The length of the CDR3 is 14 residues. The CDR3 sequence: CSARGGTTPGEQYF. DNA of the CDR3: TGCAGTGCTAGAGGAGGGACTACGCCGGGCGAGCAGTACTTC.

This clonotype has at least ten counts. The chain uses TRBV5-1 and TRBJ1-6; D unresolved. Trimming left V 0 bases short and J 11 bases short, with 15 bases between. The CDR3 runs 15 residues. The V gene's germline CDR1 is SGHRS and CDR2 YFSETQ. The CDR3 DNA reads TGCGCCAGCAGCTTGGAGAAAGGAGGTTGGGCACCCCTCCACTTT. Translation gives CASSLEKGGWAPLHF. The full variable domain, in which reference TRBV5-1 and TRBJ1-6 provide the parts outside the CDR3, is KAGVTQTPRYLIKTRGQQVTLSCSPISGHRSVSWYQQTPGQGLQFLFEYFSETQRNKGNFPGRFSGRQFSNSRSEMNVSTLELGDSALYLCASSLEKGGWAPLHFGNGTRLTVT.

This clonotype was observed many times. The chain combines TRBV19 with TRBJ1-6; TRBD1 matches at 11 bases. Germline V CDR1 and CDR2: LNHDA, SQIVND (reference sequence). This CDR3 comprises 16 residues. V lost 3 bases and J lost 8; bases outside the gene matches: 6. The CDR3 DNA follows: TGTGCCAGTAGTATGGGGACAGGGGGTTCGGATTCACCCCTCCACTTT. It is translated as CASSMGTGGSDSPLHF.